This TCR beta chain came from a study of blood T cell repertoires in COVID-19. As for the study in general: Nucleic acid was either cDNA or gDNA, and it came from T cells, B-cell-depleted T cells, or PBMCs.

The table came from immunoSEQ multiplex PCR; TCRdb's copy has only in-frame clones and leaves some out. The table records 150,000 or so clones, approximately 82% of them present only once. The V and J ends lost 5 bases and 4 bases, in that order; junction bases with no gene match: 5. In germline, CDR1 is PRHDT, CDR2 FYEKMQ (reference sequence). This CDR3 is built from 14 residues. The receptor was isolated from a human donor with acute or convalescent COVID-19. The donor label of this sample is uncertain. The specimen was peripheral blood. The chain links TRBV13 to TRBJ2-7, with TRBD2 identical over 10 bases. CDR3 in amino acids: CASSAAGGSYEQYF. The CDR3 DNA reads as TGTGCCAGCAGCGCAGCGGGGGGGTCGTACGAGCAGTACTTC.